These 27 T cell receptor beta chains originate from one sample sequenced in a study of spatial heterogeneity in lung cancer. TCRdb re-derived calls from the 5' RACE reads in MiXCR, one entry per CDR3 protein. The data hold roughly 91,000 distinct CDR3 sequences, with around 21% observed a single time. Regarding time point: sample taken at primary tumor resection. No cell sorting; template was whole RNA from tumor, lung tissue or PBMC. The sample was PBMCs, taken at surgery. Receptors originate from a male donor with early-stage non-small cell lung cancer.

The sample holds many counts of this clonotype. The genes are TRBV7-9 and TRBJ2-7; 7 bases are a match to TRBD1. The ends lost 1 base at V and 3 bases at J; junction bases unmatched: 3. The CDR3 spans 14 residues. CDR1 and CDR2 from the germline V gene are SEHNR and FQNEAQ (reference sequence). The CDR3 nucleotides are TGTGCCAGCAGCTTAGTACAGGGGAGCTACGAGCAGTACTTC. Its translation is CASSLVQGSYEQYF.

V is TRBV13 and J is TRBJ2-3; 9 bases fit TRBD2. CDR3 size: 16 residues. The V segment lost 2 bases and the J segment 2 bases; nucleotides outside the gene matches: 5. Germline values: CDR1 PRHDT, CDR2 FYEKMQ (reference sequence). The CDR3 protein is CASSLRLAGLTDTQYF. The CDR3 nucleotides read TGTGCCAGCAGCTTAAGGCTAGCGGGGCTCACAGATACGCAGTATTTT.

The chain couples TRBV5-1 to TRBJ2-5; TRBD2 is a possible D gene (6 bases). From germline, CDR1 is SGHRS and CDR2 YFSETQ. This CDR3 is built from 15 residues. V was clipped by 4 bases and J by 4 bases, with 17 bases between them. CDR3 nucleotide sequence: TGCGCCAGCAGCCCCCGGACCGGGGGAGGAGAGACCCAGTACTTC. Amino acid sequence: CASSPRTGGGETQYF.

The chain joins TRBV2 to TRBJ2-3, with TRBD2 identical over 13 bases. V lost 6 bases and J lost 2; bases outside the gene matches: 11. CDR1 SNHLY and CDR2 FYNNEI come from the germline V gene. CDR3 length equals 18 residues. The CDR3 loop is CASRGGLAGERVTDTQYF. The DNA of the CDR3 is TGTGCCAGCAGGGGAGGACTAGCGGGAGAACGGGTCACAGATACGCAGTATTTT.

The chain joins TRBV6-4 to TRBJ2-7; no firm D call. This CDR3 is built from 15 residues. The ends were cut back, 7 bases at V and 2 bases at J, with 18 bases in the middle. Germline lookup yields CDR1 MRHNA and CDR2 SNTAGT. CDR3: CASTLEGRSTYEQYF. CDR3 nucleotide sequence: TGTGCCAGCACCCTCGAAGGCAGGTCGACCTACGAGCAGTACTTC.

This clonotype has more than one count but fewer than ten. This sequence joins TRBV29-1 and TRBJ1-2; D unresolved. The CDR3 loop spans 12 amino acids. CDR1 is SQVTM and CDR2 is ANQGSEA in the germline V gene. Trimming took 3 bases from V and 8 from J, leaving 13 bases between them. This CDR3 is CSVDSGTGGYTF. For the CDR3, the DNA is TGCAGCGTTGATTCGGGAACCGGCGGCTACACCTTC. The full variable domain, completed using reference TRBV29-1 and TRBJ1-2, is SAVISQKPSRDICQRGTSLTIQCQVDSQVTMMFWYRQQPGQSLTLIATANQGSEATYESGFVIDKFPISRPNLTFSTLTVSNMSPEDSSIYLCSVDSGTGGYTFGSGTRLTVV.

The CDR3 sequence: CASRAITADTQYF. Written as DNA, the CDR3 is TGTGCCAGTAGGGCGATAACGGCAGATACGCAGTATTTT. The genes are TRBV19 and TRBJ2-3; D is unresolved. The germline CDR1 and CDR2 sequences are LNHDA and SQIVND (reference sequence). Trimming cost V 6 bases and J 4 bases, with 11 bases left between them. This CDR3 comprises 13 residues.

Of note for this clonotype: One end of the junction fails to match germline, which may point to a read error. This chain connects TRBV4-2 to TRBJ2-7; D gene unclear. The CDR3 covers 13 residues. Germline V gene data show CDR1 as LGHNA and CDR2 as YNFKEQ. CDR3 DNA: TGTGCCAGCAGCCAAAATCCCGCGGCAGTCCCGAACTTC. Protein product: CASSQNPAAVPNF.

This chain uses TRBV29-1 with TRBJ2-1; 9 bases are shared with TRBD1. Trimming removed 4 bases from V and 4 bases from J; junction bases left unmatched: 8. CDR1 is SQVTM, CDR2 ANQGSEA, per germline. CDR3 length: 15 residues. CDR3 nucleotides: TGCAGCGTTGGGGGTCCCGGGACAGGGTACAATGAGCAGTTCTTC. This codes for CSVGGPGTGYNEQFF.

This clonotype was detected only a few times. The rearrangement links TRBV7-9 to TRBJ1-2; D gene unclear. CDR3 size: 15 residues. V lost 4 bases, J lost 6 bases, and 18 bases lay in between. The germline V gene encodes CDR1 SEHNR and CDR2 FQNEAQ (reference sequence). The CDR3 reads CASSSLRGKLDGYTF. CDR3 bases: TGTGCCAGCAGCTCGCTTCGGGGAAAGCTCGATGGCTACACCTTC. Looking up the rest from reference TRBV7-9 and TRBJ1-2 gives the full variable domain: DTGVSQNPRHKITKRGQNVTFRCDPISEHNRLYWYRQTLGQGPEFLTYFQNEAQLEKSRLLSDRFSAERPKGSFSTLEIQRTEQGDSAMYLCASSSLRGKLDGYTFGSGTRLTVV.

The V and J genes are TRBV4-3 and TRBJ2-7, with a tentative D call TRBD1 (6 bases). Looked up from germline, CDR1 is LGHNA and CDR2 is YSLEER. The V end lost 5 bases, the J end lost 8 bases, and 10 bases lay between the germline ends. The CDR3 loop spans 11 amino acids. CDR3 loop: CASSSQGQQYF. In DNA, the CDR3 is TGCGCCAGCAGCTCGCAGGGGCAGCAGTACTTC.

This clonotype has more than one count but fewer than ten. This chain uses TRBV6-2 or TRBV6-3 with TRBJ2-3, with D uncertain. This CDR3 has 14 residues. CDR1 and CDR2 from the germline V gene are MNHEY and SVGEGT. Trimming left V 4 bases short and J 2 bases short, with 10 bases between. CDR3 protein: CASSSRAFTDTQYF. The CDR3 bases are TGTGCCAGCAGTTCCCGGGCCTTCACAGATACGCAGTATTTT.

This clonotype came up a few times. This chain connects TRBV27 to TRBJ1-4; D is ambiguous. Trimming took off 5 bases at V and 3 bases at J, with 7 bases between the two ends. Germline CDR1 reads MNHEY; CDR2 reads SMNVEV (reference sequence). The CDR3 sequence is 13 residues long. The CDR3 reads CASSKESNEKLFF. The CDR3 DNA reads as TGTGCCAGCAGTAAAGAGTCTAATGAAAAACTGTTTTTT.

This clonotype was seen a few times. The chain is built from TRBV15 and TRBJ2-1, with D perhaps matching TRBD1 (5 bases). V was trimmed by 1 base and J by 7 bases, leaving 11 bases between them. CDR3 length: 14 amino acids. CDR1 is LNHNV, CDR2 YYDKDF, per germline (reference sequence). CDR3 coding DNA: TGTGCCACCAGCAGAGTTAGGAAGGGGAATGAGCAGTTCTTC. Translated: CATSRVRKGNEQFF. The whole variable domain, filled in from reference TRBV15 and TRBJ2-1, reads DAMVIQNPRYQVTQFGKPVTLSCSQTLNHNVMYWYQQKSSQAPKLLFHYYDKDFNNEADTPDNFQSRRPNTSFCFLDIRSPGLGDTAMYLCATSRVRKGNEQFFGPGTRLTVL.

The chain couples TRBV2 to TRBJ2-7; 8 positions agree with TRBD1. Germline V gives CDR1 SNHLY, CDR2 FYNNEI. After removal of 1 base from V and 6 bases from J, the junction contained 5 bases not matched to a gene. The CDR3 contains 14 residues. The CDR3 is CASSEEWTGREQYF. The CDR3 bases are TGTGCCAGCAGTGAAGAGTGGACAGGGCGCGAGCAGTACTTC.

The genes are TRBV7-9 and TRBJ2-2; tentatively, D is TRBD2 (7 bases). Germline loops: CDR1 SEHNR, CDR2 FQNEAQ (reference sequence). Trimming left V 5 bases short and J 4 bases short, with 17 bases between. There are 16 residues in the CDR3. CDR3: CASSHAMRGLTGELFF. In nucleotides, the CDR3 is TGTGCCAGCAGCCACGCAATGCGGGGGCTCACCGGGGAGCTGTTTTTT.

The V gene is TRBV20-1, the J gene TRBJ2-7, with 8 bases lining up with TRBD2. CDR1 and CDR2 from the germline V gene are DFQATT and SNEGSKA (reference sequence). Unmatched junction bases numbered 6, after V lost 0 bases and J lost 2 bases. The CDR3 loop spans 15 amino acids. CDR3 sequence (DNA): TGCAGTGCTAGAGATGAGGGGACTAGGCCCTACGAGCAGTACTTC. Encoded protein: CSARDEGTRPYEQYF.

This clonotype was detected a few times. The chain recombines TRBV28 with TRBJ2-3; 9 bases are a match to TRBD2. CDR3 length: 16 amino acids. Germline V lookup: CDR1 MDHEN, CDR2 SYDVKM. The V segment lost 6 bases and the J segment 2 bases; nucleotides outside the gene matches: 9. The CDR3 region has the DNA TGTGCCAGCAGCGCACGACTAGCGGCTACCACAGATACGCAGTATTTT. It yields the protein CASSARLAATTDTQYF.

This clonotype occurred many times. This chain connects TRBV19 to TRBJ2-3, with D tentatively TRBD1 (5 bases). The germline V and J ends were trimmed by 4 bases and 4 bases, with 9 bases remaining between them. This CDR3 contains 13 residues. Per the germline V gene, CDR1 is LNHDA and CDR2 is SQIVND (reference sequence). The CDR3 nucleotides read TGTGCCAGTAGTAGCAGGGTGTCAGATACGCAGTATTTT. Its translation: CASSSRVSDTQYF. Using reference TRBV19 and TRBJ2-3 for the parts outside the CDR3, the full variable domain is DGGITQSPKYLFRKEGQNVTLSCEQNLNHDAMYWYRQDPGQGLRLIYYSQIVNDFQKGDIAEGYSVSREKKESFPLTVTSAQKNPTAFYLCASSSRVSDTQYFGPGTRLTVL.

This chain joins TRBV28 and TRBJ2-6; 9 nucleotides line up with TRBD1. The J segment lost 0 bases and the V segment lost 6 bases, leaving 6 bases of the junction unmatched. This CDR3 has 17 amino acids. Looked up from germline, CDR1 is MDHEN and CDR2 is SYDVKM. CDR3 loop: CASSPQGASSGANVLTF. The CDR3 region has the DNA TGTGCCAGCAGCCCACAGGGGGCCAGCTCTGGGGCCAACGTCCTGACTTTC.

This clonotype has ten or more counts. The DNA for the CDR3 is TGCAGCGTTGAAGAATTTGGAACTGAAGCTTTCTTT. Its translation: CSVEEFGTEAFF. The chain is built from TRBV29-1 and TRBJ1-1; no clear D. The CDR3 runs to 12 residues. Trimming took 0 bases from V and 5 from J, leaving 7 bases between them. The germline V gene encodes CDR1 SQVTM and CDR2 ANQGSEA.

The chain recombines TRBV10-1 with TRBJ2-7; 12 bases are a match to TRBD1. Per germline, CDR1 WNHNN and CDR2 SYGVQD (reference sequence). After removal of 5 bases from V and 0 bases from J, the junction contained 23 bases not matched to a gene. The CDR3 totals 22 residues. For the CDR3, the DNA is TGCGCCAGCAGTTCCGGGACAGGGGGCGTCCGAAAAGCGGGAGGCCCCTCCTACGAGCAGTACTTC. It translates to CASSSGTGGVRKAGGPSYEQYF.

In this sample, this clonotype turned up a few times. V gene TRBV25-1 combines with J gene TRBJ1-5, with a weak D call TRBD1 (6 bases). The germline V and J ends were trimmed by 7 bases and 5 bases, with 12 bases remaining between them. In germline, CDR1 is MGHDK, CDR2 SYGVNS. The length of the CDR3 is 13 residues. The CDR3 reads CASKGQLDQPQHF. For the CDR3, the DNA is TGTGCCAGCAAAGGACAGCTAGATCAGCCCCAGCATTTT.

This chain links TRBV30 with TRBJ1-4; 9 bases align to TRBD1. The CDR3 length is 13 residues. With 4 bases clipped from V and 10 bases from J, the junction kept 7 bases outside the gene matches. CDR1 and CDR2 (germline): GTSNPN, SVGIG (reference sequence). The CDR3 DNA follows: TGTGCCTGGATAGGGACAGGGCAAGGAAAACTGTTTTTT. Translation gives CAWIGTGQGKLFF. Together with reference TRBV30 and TRBJ1-4, the CDR3 gives the full variable domain: SQTIHQWPATLVQPVGSPLSLECTVEGTSNPNLYWYRQAAGRGLQLLFYSVGIGQISSEVPQNLSASRPQDRQFILSSKKLLLSDSGFYLCAWIGTGQGKLFFGSGTQLSVL.

The rearrangement joins TRBV11-2 to TRBJ2-4; possibly TRBD2 for D (6 bases). The CDR3 spans 13 residues. CDR1 is SGHAT, CDR2 FQNNGV, per germline. V was cut by 5 bases and J by 4 bases, with 9 bases left in between. The CDR3 spells CASSLSGKNIQYF. As DNA, the CDR3 is TGTGCCAGCAGCCTCAGCGGGAAAAACATTCAGTACTTC.

This clonotype was observed at least ten times. The chain uses TRBV6-5 and TRBJ1-1; no clear D gene. Germline V lookup: CDR1 MNHEY, CDR2 SVGAGI. CDR3 size: 15 residues. V lost 8 bases and J 0 bases, leaving 16 bases between the germline ends. The CDR3 loop is CASHPLRGMNTEAFF. In nucleotides, the CDR3 is TGTGCCAGCCATCCTCTTCGGGGAATGAACACTGAAGCTTTCTTT.

In its sample, this clonotype was seen a few times. J is TRBJ1-1 and V is TRBV7-2, with 8 bases fitting TRBD1. Germline V gene data show CDR1 as SGHTA and CDR2 as FQGNSA. This CDR3 contains 19 residues. With V trimmed by 5 bases and J by 1 base, 18 bases remained unmatched. The CDR3 sequence: CASSKRGFGTGRGNTEAFF. CDR3 nucleotide sequence: TGTGCCAGCAGCAAAAGGGGTTTTGGGACAGGAAGAGGGAACACTGAAGCTTTCTTT. Full variable domain (rest looked up from reference TRBV7-2 and TRBJ1-1): GAGVSQSPSNKVTEKGKDVELRCDPISGHTALYWYRQSLGQGLEFLIYFQGNSAPDKSGLPSDRFSAERTGGSVSTLTIQRTQQEDSAVYLCASSKRGFGTGRGNTEAFFGQGTRLTVV.